This T cell receptor (beta chain) was captured in a study of blood T cell repertoires in COVID-19. The germline V gene has CDR1 SEHNR and CDR2 FQNEAQ (reference sequence). The CDR3 spans 16 residues. V shed 5 bases and J 6 bases; nucleotides not matched to a gene: 13. Assay: immunoSEQ multiplex PCR; the TCRdb copy retains only in-frame clones and omits some. The sample lists around 270,000 clones, 70% to 85% occurring once. V gene TRBV7-9 combines with J gene TRBJ2-1, with TRBD2 matching over 7 bases. Sequenced: peripheral blood. The receptor was derived from a human donor with COVID-19, enrolled during active disease. The donor label of this sample is uncertain. CDR3 residues: CASSGPGTTRLNEQFF. CDR3 in DNA: TGTGCCAGCAGCGGTCCCGGGACTACGCGGCTCAATGAGCAGTTCTTC.